Below are 27 T cell receptor beta chains sequenced from a single sample in a study of cytomegalovirus exposure and HLA in healthy donors. The PCR ran on 60 Vbeta and 13 Jbeta primers. TCRdb's table, derived via immunoSEQ multiplex PCR, lists solely in-frame clones and lacks some. Among about 240,000 clones listed, 81% were seen once. Sequencing was done on a sample of PBMCs. The receptors stem from a woman aged 55-70 years in good health and CMV-seropositive.

V gene TRBV6-5 combines with J gene TRBJ1-1; D possibly corresponds to TRBD1 (5 bases). Trimming took 6 bases from V and 0 from J, leaving 11 bases between them. The CDR3 consists of 14 residues. Germline V gives CDR1 MNHEY, CDR2 SVGAGI. Written as DNA, the CDR3 is TGTGCCAGCAGACGGGACTTCATGAACACTGAAGCTTTCTTT. It is translated as CASRRDFMNTEAFF.

The V gene is TRBV9, the J gene TRBJ2-1; the D gene is possibly TRBD2 (5 bases). The CDR3 has 15 amino acids. V lost 6 bases to trimming and J lost 0 bases, with 13 bases between them. Germline assignment: CDR1 SGDLS and CDR2 YYNGEE. The CDR3 bases are TGTGCCAGCACCGAGGGTGGGAGCTCCTACAATGAGCAGTTCTTC. Translated: CASTEGGSSYNEQFF.

The chain recombines TRBV27 with TRBJ1-2; 10 bases line up with TRBD1. The trim removed 5 bases at V and 2 bases at J, leaving 5 bases unmatched. This CDR3 is built from 15 residues. Looked up from germline, CDR1 is MNHEY and CDR2 is SMNVEV (reference sequence). CDR3 DNA sequence: TGTGCCAGCAGTCGCGGGACAGGGGCCAACTATGGCTACACCTTC. Translation: CASSRGTGANYGYTF.

This clone appeared a few times. This rearrangement joins TRBV4-1 to TRBJ1-4; TRBD1 matches 9 bases. CDR3 length: 17 residues. In germline, CDR1 is MGHRA, CDR2 YSYEKL. V lost 0 bases, J lost 11 bases, and 13 bases stayed unmatched. The CDR3 spells CASSQDPMGQGSFKLFF. The CDR3 bases are TGCGCCAGCAGCCAAGATCCTATGGGACAGGGAAGTTTCAAACTGTTTTTT.

This chain connects TRBV30 to TRBJ2-7; possible D gene TRBD2, 5 bases. The CDR3 spans 14 residues. Germline V CDR1 and CDR2: GTSNPN, SVGIG (reference sequence). Between the trimmed V and J ends, which lost 2 bases and 3 bases, there was a span of 14 bases. The CDR3 region has the DNA TGTGCCTGGAGTCCCCCCGGGGAACTCTACGAGCAGTACTTC. As protein: CAWSPPGELYEQYF.

The chain carries TRBV6-5 and TRBJ2-1; 12 bases agree with TRBD2. V lost 0 bases, J lost 9 bases, and 6 bases stayed unmatched. The CDR3 has 16 amino acids. Germline V gives CDR1 MNHEY, CDR2 SVGAGI. The CDR3 sequence is CASSYSLAGGPREQFF. The CDR3 DNA is TGTGCCAGCAGTTACTCCCTAGCGGGAGGGCCGCGTGAGCAGTTCTTC.

This clone was observed a single time. The J gene is TRBJ2-1, the V gene TRBV5-1; TRBD2 matches 12 bases. The ends lost 3 bases at V and 10 bases at J; junction bases unmatched: 2. Germline CDR1 is SGHRS and CDR2 is YFSETQ. This CDR3 spans 13 amino acids. The CDR3 here is CASSSGLAGEQFF. CDR3 nucleotides: TGCGCCAGCAGCTCCGGACTAGCGGGAGAGCAGTTCTTC.

This clone was seen more than once but under ten times. V gene TRBV9 combines with J gene TRBJ2-7, with D tentatively TRBD2 (6 bases). V shed 0 bases and J shed 7 bases, with 14 bases lying between them. The CDR3 has 14 amino acids. Germline CDR1 is SGDLS and CDR2 is YYNGEE. The CDR3 loop reads CASSVDPMGGEQYF. The CDR3 nucleotides read TGTGCCAGCAGCGTAGACCCAATGGGAGGAGAGCAGTACTTC.

The gene calls are TRBV18 and TRBJ1-2; TRBD1 aligns across 8 bases. CDR1 is KGHSH, CDR2 LQKENI, per germline. The CDR3 is 13 residues long. With V trimmed by 5 bases and J by 8 bases, 7 bases remained unmatched. In DNA form, the CDR3 reads TGTGCCAGCTCAGCGGGACAGGATTTCGGCTACACCTTC. Translated: CASSAGQDFGYTF.

V usage is TRBV15 and J usage is TRBJ2-5; TRBD2 might be the D (6 bases). The CDR3 contains 17 residues. Germline CDR1 LNHNV, CDR2 YYDKDF (reference sequence). V gave up 0 bases and J gave up 4 bases, with 18 bases separating them. The CDR3 bases are TGTGCCACCAGCAGAGATTGGGGGGACGCTCAGGGAGAGACCCAGTACTTC. This encodes CATSRDWGDAQGETQYF.

This rearrangement joins TRBV15 to TRBJ2-5, with 12 bases identical to TRBD2. CDR3 length: 16 amino acids. Germline values: CDR1 LNHNV, CDR2 YYDKDF (reference sequence). V was pared by 5 bases and J by 1 base, with 5 bases of the junction left unmatched. The CDR3 region has the DNA TGTGCCACCAGCGGAAAGACTAGCGGGAGCCAAGAGACCCAGTACTTC. Its protein product is CATSGKTSGSQETQYF.

The chain carries TRBV5-1 and TRBJ1-4; D unresolved. Germline-derived CDR1 and CDR2 are SGHRS and YFSETQ. This CDR3 has 16 amino acids. The V end was cut by 5 bases, the J end by 8 bases, with 22 bases between. CDR3 protein: CASSRSEMSAGEKLFF. In DNA form, the CDR3 reads TGCGCCAGCAGTCGATCAGAAATGTCTGCAGGCGAAAAACTGTTTTTT.

The CDR3 sequence is CASSVEQGGDTEAFF. DNA of the CDR3: TGTGCCAGCAGCGTTGAACAGGGAGGGGACACTGAAGCTTTCTTT. The V and J genes are TRBV9 and TRBJ1-1; a possible D gene is TRBD1 (6 bases). CDR3 length: 15 amino acids. Between the trimmed V and J ends, which lost 2 bases and 3 bases, there was a span of 14 bases. Germline CDR1 reads SGDLS; CDR2 reads YYNGEE.

The J gene is TRBJ1-1, the V gene TRBV4-1; 7 bases are shared with TRBD1. The CDR3 has 15 residues. V shed 5 bases and J 0 bases; nucleotides not matched to a gene: 6. Per the germline V gene, CDR1 is MGHRA and CDR2 is YSYEKL. In DNA, the CDR3 is TGCGCCAGCAGCACCCGGGACAGAGTGAACACTGAAGCTTTCTTT. As protein: CASSTRDRVNTEAFF.

The J gene is TRBJ2-7, the V gene TRBV7-9, with D unresolved. CDR3 length: 15 residues. The germline CDR1 and CDR2 sequences are SEHNR and FQNEAQ (reference sequence). The V end was cut by 5 bases, the J end by 1 base, with 15 bases between. The CDR3 sequence is CASSDPQGGSYEQYF. DNA for the CDR3: TGTGCCAGCAGCGATCCCCAAGGCGGATCCTACGAGCAGTACTTC.

Note on this clone: One end of the junction varies from germline; a read error may be responsible. The genes are TRBV7-9 and TRBJ2-7, with 8 bases aligning to TRBD2. Germline V CDR1 and CDR2: SEHNR, FQNEAQ (reference sequence). This CDR3 has 16 amino acids. The CDR3 reads CSSSLGGGRNSYEQYF. The DNA of the CDR3 is TGTTCCAGCAGCTTAGGAGGCGGGAGGAACTCCTACGAGCAGTACTTC.

The gene calls are TRBV15 and TRBJ1-3; weak D call: TRBD1 (6 bases). V lost 3 bases to trimming and J lost 8 bases, with 17 bases between them. The CDR3 contains 15 residues. The germline gives CDR1 LNHNV, CDR2 YYDKDF (reference sequence). The CDR3 bases are TGTGCCACCAGCAGTTTGTTACAGGGTGGTTACACCATATATTTT. Its protein is CATSSLLQGGYTIYF.

The CDR3 protein is CASSSFGGTLSYNEQFF. The CDR3 DNA reads TGTGCCAGCAGTTCTTTCGGGGGGACCCTCTCCTACAATGAGCAGTTCTTC. This sequence joins TRBV28 and TRBJ2-1; 7 positions match TRBD2. V was clipped by 4 bases and J by 0 bases; unmatched bases: 9. The germline V gene encodes CDR1 MDHEN and CDR2 SYDVKM. This CDR3 has 17 residues.

The V call is TRBV19, the J call TRBJ1-4; D is possibly TRBD1 (5 bases). Trimming shortened V by 3 bases and J by 8 bases, and 10 bases separated the two germline ends. The CDR3 is 13 residues long. Looked up from germline, CDR1 is LNHDA and CDR2 is SQIVND (reference sequence). The CDR3, as DNA: TGTGCCAGTAGTATCGGGGGGATAGAAAAACTGTTTTTT. Translated, it gives CASSIGGIEKLFF.

This clone was found once. CDR3 nucleotides: TGTGCCAGCAGCTTACCGGACAGTTCCTACGAGCAGTACTTC. It codes for CASSLPDSSYEQYF. The chain is built from TRBV11-2 and TRBJ2-7; D might be TRBD1 (6 bases). Trimming removed 2 bases from V and 1 base from J, with 9 bases in between. CDR3 length: 14 amino acids. Germline CDR1 reads SGHAT; CDR2 reads FQNNGV.

J is TRBJ2-1 and V is TRBV29-1, with D maybe TRBD1 (5 bases). V lost 7 bases and J lost 5, with 9 bases in between. This CDR3 contains 11 residues. From germline, CDR1 is SQVTM and CDR2 ANQGSEA. The CDR3 sequence: CSELRDNEQFF. As DNA, the CDR3 is TGCAGCGAACTCAGGGACAATGAGCAGTTCTTC.

In its sample, this clone was seen once. V gene TRBV6-6 combines with J gene TRBJ2-7; weak D call: TRBD2 (5 bases). V was pared by 6 bases and J by 6 bases, with 15 bases between. This CDR3 comprises 13 residues. CDR1 and CDR2 from the germline V gene are MNHNY and SVGAGI (reference sequence). The CDR3 here is CASSLVGVGEQYF. CDR3 bases: TGTGCCAGCAGCCTAGTCGGGGTCGGCGAGCAGTACTTC.

The sample holds a few counts of this clone. This CDR3 is CASSLAGQPNTEAFF. The DNA for the CDR3 is TGCGCCAGCAGCCTAGCGGGACAGCCGAACACTGAAGCTTTCTTT. V usage is TRBV5-1 and J usage is TRBJ1-1; TRBD1 matches at 7 bases. The germline CDR1 and CDR2 sequences are SGHRS and YFSETQ. The CDR3 totals 15 residues. V lost 4 bases, J lost 1 base, and 7 bases stayed unmatched.

The chain links TRBV5-6 to TRBJ2-1; perhaps TRBD2 as D (5 bases). Trimming left V 3 bases short and J 4 bases short, with 14 bases between. The CDR3 is made up of 15 amino acids. Germline V gene sequence: CDR1 SGHDT, CDR2 YYEEEE. Written as DNA, the CDR3 is TGTGCCAGCAGCTGGTCTAGCAATAATTACAATGAGCAGTTCTTC. It translates to CASSWSSNNYNEQFF.

This chain uses TRBV7-6 with TRBJ2-1; a weak D match, TRBD1 (5 bases). CDR1 is SGHVS, CDR2 FNYEAQ, per germline. The CDR3 is made up of 13 amino acids. V lost 9 bases and J 6 bases, leaving 15 bases between the germline ends. DNA for the CDR3: TGTGCCAGTCGGACACTACCGGGCAATGAGCAGTTCTTC. Protein sequence: CASRTLPGNEQFF.

This chain uses TRBV6-5 with TRBJ2-5; 7 nucleotides align to TRBD1. Unmatched junction bases numbered 2, after V lost 2 bases and J lost 11 bases. Germline CDR1 reads MNHEY; CDR2 reads SVGAGI. This CDR3 has 11 amino acids. This CDR3 reads CASSYVGQQYF. The CDR3 DNA reads as TGTGCCAGCAGTTACGTGGGACAGCAGTACTTC.

V and J are TRBV5-1 and TRBJ1-1; 9 nucleotides agree with TRBD1. The V and J ends lost 3 bases and 4 bases, in that order; junction bases with no gene match: 4. The CDR3 length is 14 residues. CDR1 SGHRS and CDR2 YFSETQ come from the germline V gene. The CDR3, as DNA: TGCGCCAGCAGCTCACAGGGGGCGGGCACTGAAGCTTTCTTT. This encodes CASSSQGAGTEAFF.